The 17 T cell receptor beta chains reported below all come from one sample, sequenced in a study of T cell repertoires in cytomegalovirus infection. No antigen is known for these receptors. TCRdb passed the reads through MiXCR, listing each CDR3 protein once. Counted here are around 900,000 distinct CDR3 sequences, less than 40% occurring once; the ten biggest clones make up around an eighth. The material was cultured CD8+ T cells from PBMCs, obtained from culture after CMV antigen stimulation. These receptors all stem from a human donor in good health (CMV status not recorded). Some clones in this sample may be carry-over from other donors' samples.

V usage is TRBV7-4 and J usage is TRBJ2-5, with 11 bases that match TRBD2. Germline assignment: CDR1 SGHVT and CDR2 SQSDAQ. V lost 5 bases to trimming and J lost 6 bases; unmatched junction nucleotides: 11. There are 16 residues in the CDR3. In nucleotides, the CDR3 is TGTGCCAGCAGCGCTCCCCTAGCGGGGGGCGCGAAGACCCAGTACTTC. It translates to CASSAPLAGGAKTQYF.

This clonotype occurred many times. Here the CDR3 DNA reads TGTGCCAGCAGCTTAGCAGCAAAAGGGTACGAGCAGTACGTC. Translated: CASSLAAKGYEQYV. This sequence joins TRBV7-9 and TRBJ2-7; D uncertain. There are 14 residues in the CDR3. V lost 0 bases to trimming and J lost 4 bases, with 10 bases between them. Germline CDR1 is SEHNR and CDR2 is FQNEAQ (reference sequence).

This clonotype occurred a few times. This sequence joins TRBV24-1 and TRBJ2-5; 12 bases match TRBD2. CDR1 and CDR2 from the germline V gene are KGHDR and SFDVKD. The CDR3 has 17 residues. Trimming took 2 bases from V and 0 from J; bases not matched to a gene: 3. CDR3 DNA: TGTGCCACCAGTGATTCCCGACTAGCGGGGGACCAAGAGACCCAGTACTTC. This gives the protein CATSDSRLAGDQETQYF.

The V and J genes are TRBV2 and TRBJ2-3; D may be TRBD2 (7 bases). V was trimmed by 3 bases and J by 5 bases, leaving 18 bases between them. The CDR3 runs to 16 residues. Germline CDR1 is SNHLY and CDR2 is FYNNEI. The CDR3 DNA sequence: TGTGCCAGCAGTGATCCTCGGGGGGCTGATAGAGATACGCAGTATTTT. Encoded protein: CASSDPRGADRDTQYF.

This clonotype was picked up a small number of times. This chain uses TRBV19 with TRBJ2-7, with 8 bases aligning to TRBD1. With V trimmed by 3 bases and J by 1 base, 5 bases remained unmatched. The CDR3 is made up of 15 amino acids. Looked up from germline, CDR1 is LNHDA and CDR2 is SQIVND (reference sequence). CDR3 nucleotide sequence: TGTGCCAGTAGTATCGGGACAGGCTATTCCTACGAGCAGTACTTC. This sequence encodes CASSIGTGYSYEQYF.

This clonotype was counted only a few times. The gene calls are TRBV25-1 and TRBJ2-2; TRBD1 agrees at 7 bases. Germline V gives CDR1 MGHDK, CDR2 SYGVNS. This CDR3 has 16 residues. V trimming: 6 bases; J trimming: 1 base; junction bases outside the gene matches: 8. The CDR3 bases are TGTGCCAGCAGCCTTGGACAGGCAATGAACACCGGGGAGCTGTTTTTT. This codes for CASSLGQAMNTGELFF.

This clonotype was observed a handful of times. This chain uses TRBV28 with TRBJ1-1; a weak D match, TRBD1 (5 bases). Trimming pared 2 bases from V and 5 bases from J, leaving 12 bases between. The length of the CDR3 is 14 residues. CDR1 and CDR2 (germline): MDHEN, SYDVKM. In DNA, the CDR3 is TGTGCCAGCAGTTTAAGGGACGCGATAACTGAAGCTTTCTTT. It is translated as CASSLRDAITEAFF.

The chain recombines TRBV12-3 or TRBV12-4 with TRBJ1-5; D remains unclear. Trimming took 5 bases from V and 0 from J, leaving 20 bases between them. The CDR3 sequence is 18 residues long. The CDR3 loop reads CASSLPPLRTDSNQPQHF. The CDR3 nucleotides are TGTGCCAGCAGTCTCCCCCCCCTAAGGACGGATAGCAATCAGCCCCAGCATTTT.

This clonotype was counted many times. The chain has TRBV24-1 and TRBJ1-6, with D unclear. This CDR3 is built from 15 residues. V lost 12 bases to trimming and J lost 8 bases, with 22 bases between them. Germline CDR1 and CDR2: KGHDR and SFDVKD. The CDR3, as DNA: TGTGCCCCCGAAGCCGGGGTTGGCTTGTATTCACCCCTCCACTTT. Protein: CAPEAGVGLYSPLHF.

This rearrangement joins TRBV14 to TRBJ2-7; D is uncertain. The CDR3 totals 15 residues. V lost 1 base, J lost 2 bases, and 12 bases lay in between. In germline, CDR1 is SGHDN, CDR2 FVKESK. CDR3 sequence (DNA): TGTGCCAGCAGCCAAGGCCTGGCGATCGCCTACGAGCAGTACTTC. Its translation is CASSQGLAIAYEQYF.

Here the CDR3 DNA reads TGCAGTGCTAGAGAGGCTAGCGGGGGGAACATTCAGTACTTC. Protein: CSAREASGGNIQYF. The chain couples TRBV20-1 to TRBJ2-4; TRBD2 matches 11 bases. This CDR3 region has 14 residues. The ends lost 0 bases at V and 7 bases at J; junction bases unmatched: 2. CDR1 DFQATT and CDR2 SNEGSKA come from the germline V gene (reference sequence).

The genes are TRBV7-6 and TRBJ1-1; 10 nucleotides align to TRBD1. The germline V gene encodes CDR1 SGHVS and CDR2 FNYEAQ. V lost 2 bases, J lost 3 bases, and 3 bases stayed unmatched. The CDR3 is 15 amino acids. The CDR3 spells CASSLWDRGDTEAFF. The CDR3, as DNA: TGTGCCAGCAGCTTATGGGACAGGGGTGACACTGAAGCTTTCTTT.

In its sample, this clonotype was seen a few times. The chain couples TRBV9 to TRBJ2-1; possible D gene TRBD1, 6 bases. CDR3 length equals 16 residues. Germline V gene sequence: CDR1 SGDLS, CDR2 YYNGEE. Deletions cut 4 bases from V and 3 bases from J, with 17 bases between. Here the CDR3 reads CASSISGGPVYNEQFF. In DNA, the CDR3 is TGTGCCAGCAGCATAAGTGGGGGCCCTGTCTACAATGAGCAGTTCTTC.

This chain links TRBV3-1 with TRBJ2-1; tentatively, D is TRBD2 (5 bases). This CDR3 is 16 amino acids long. Trimming took 1 base from V and 3 from J, leaving 13 bases between them. Germline CDR1 reads LGHDT; CDR2 reads YNNKEL (reference sequence). CDR3 sequence: CASSQVSGSFYNEQFF. The CDR3 nucleotides read TGTGCCAGCAGCCAAGTATCGGGGAGCTTCTACAATGAGCAGTTCTTC.

This clonotype was observed once. A much larger clonotype is one base distant, so this may be a read error. The chain is built from TRBV7-6 and TRBJ2-7; 7 bases agree with TRBD1. Germline V lookup: CDR1 SGHVS, CDR2 FNYEAQ. The CDR3 contains 16 residues. CDR3 loop: CVSSLGGVIRADEQYF. The CDR3 DNA reads TGTGTCAGCAGCTTAGGGGGCGTCATTCGGGCCGACGAGCAGTACTTC.

This CDR3 reads CASSYSMLGNFGGASYNEQFF. The CDR3 nucleotides are TGTGCCAGCAGTTACTCGATGTTGGGTAACTTTGGCGGGGCGTCCTACAATGAGCAGTTCTTC. V gene TRBV6-2 or TRBV6-3 combines with J gene TRBJ2-1, with D perhaps matching TRBD2 (6 bases). The V and J ends lost 0 bases and 1 base respectively, with 25 bases between them. From germline, CDR1 is MNHEY and CDR2 SVGEGT. CDR3 length: 21 residues.

Of note for this clonotype: This may stem from a read error, because a much larger clone lies one nucleotide away. V gene TRBV7-6 combines with J gene TRBJ2-1; D is undetermined. Germline V lookup: CDR1 SGHVS, CDR2 FNYEAQ. V was cut by 5 bases and J by 0 bases, with 14 bases left in between. The CDR3 loop spans 16 amino acids. The CDR3 bases are TGTGCCAGCAGCCCAGCACATCGCAGCTCCTACAATGAGCAGTTCTTC. Translated, it gives CASSPAHRSSYNEQFF.